Listed below are T cell receptor beta chains from one sample, sequenced in a study of shared clonotypes between healthy human individuals. Here immunoSEQ multiplex PCR was the method, and the copy in TCRdb shows in-frame clones only, minus some. The sample carries about 1.5 million clones, approximately 98% recorded once. Sequences were obtained from naive CD4+ T cells sorted from blood. These receptors all stem from a man aged 25-45 years in good health. The CDR3 runs from the conserved cysteine through the conserved F or W. The D gene is left open where the match is weak. Size is stated for part of the rows, as once, few or many counts, or as a class when the clone is expanded.

d_gene	abundance	v_gene	j_gene	CDR3nt	CDR3aa
TRBD1	NA	TRBV18	TRBJ1-2	TGTGCCAGCTCACCGCTACACACAGGGGAATACGGCTACACCTTC	CASSPLHTGEYGYTF
NA	NA	TRBV11-2	TRBJ2-2	TGTGCCAGCAGCGGGCAGTTAAACACCGGGGAGCTGTTTTTT	CASSGQLNTGELFF
NA	NA	TRBV5-6	TRBJ2-7	TGTGCCAGCAGGTCCACGCCCAGTCTTCGAATTTACGAGCAGTACTTC	CASRSTPSLRIYEQYF
TRBD1	NA	TRBV6-1	TRBJ2-3	TGTGCCACTTCCCGGGACAGGGGTGCAGATACGCAGTATTTT	CATSRDRGADTQYF
NA	NA	TRBV29-1	TRBJ2-5	TGCAGCCTCTTTCCGTTAGGGGAGACCCAGTACTTC	CSLFPLGETQYF
TRBD1	NA	TRBV23-1	TRBJ1-2	TGCGCCAGCAGTCAGAAGGGGGCGAACTATGGCTACACCTTC	CASSQKGANYGYTF
NA	NA	TRBV7-7	TRBJ2-5	TGTGCCAGCAGCTTAGGGGGGTCAATATTTGGGACCCAGTACTTC	CASSLGGSIFGTQYF
NA	NA	TRBV6-1	TRBJ2-5	TGTGCCAGCAGTGGGGGATGGGCCCAGTACTTC	CASSGGWAQYF
TRBD1	NA	TRBV7-9	TRBJ2-6	TGTGCCGGGACAGGGGGCGCTGGGGCCAACGTCCTGACTTTC	CAGTGGAGANVLTF
NA	NA	TRBV6-1	TRBJ2-2	TGTGCCAGCAGGCGCCAGGGTAACACCGGGGAGCTGTTTTTT	CASRRQGNTGELFF
NA	NA	TRBV30	TRBJ1-1	TGTGCCTGGAGTGGACAACTGAACACTGAAGCTTTCTTT	CAWSGQLNTEAFF
NA	NA	TRBV9	TRBJ2-7	TGTGCCAGCAGCGCCCCCGGACTTCCCTCCGAGCAGTACTTC	CASSAPGLPSEQYF
NA	once	TRBV5-4	TRBJ2-7	TGTGCCAGCAGCTTGTCGGGGAACGAGCAGTACTTC	CASSLSGNEQYF
NA	NA	TRBV5-1	TRBJ2-7	TGCGCCAGCAGCTTGAATACAGGGACCTCCGAGCAGTACTTC	CASSLNTGTSEQYF
TRBD2	NA	TRBV2	TRBJ2-3	TGTGCCAGCAGTCAACTAGCGGGATTGGATACGCAGTATTTT	CASSQLAGLDTQYF
TRBD1	NA	TRBV27	TRBJ2-7	TGTGCCAGCAGTCTCTACCGGGACAGGGTTGCCAAAGTAGTCTACGAGCAGTACTTC	CASSLYRDRVAKVVYEQYF
NA	NA	TRBV6-6	TRBJ1-1	TGTGCCAGCAGTTACGGTGGCTTTGAAGCTTTCTTT	CASSYGGFEAFF
TRBD2	NA	TRBV7-2	TRBJ2-5	TGTGCCAGCAGCTTGACTAGCGGGAAAGGGGAGACCCAGTACTTC	CASSLTSGKGETQYF
NA	NA	TRBV7-9	TRBJ2-7	TGTGCCAGCAGCAACGTCCGAGAGTACGAGCAGTACTTC	CASSNVREYEQYF
NA	NA	TRBV18	TRBJ2-1	TGTGCCAGCTCACCTTGGCTTTCTAGCTCCTACAATGAGCAGTTCTTC	CASSPWLSSSYNEQFF
NA	NA	TRBV6-5	TRBJ1-1	TGTGCCAGCTGGAGGATATTTGATGAAGCTTTCTTT	CASWRIFDEAFF
TRBD1	NA	TRBV2	TRBJ2-7	TGTGCCAGCAGTGAAAGGTGGGGACAGGGGGGATACGAGCAGTACTTC	CASSERWGQGGYEQYF
NA	NA	TRBV5-1	TRBJ2-2	TGCGCCAGCAGCTTGGCGGGGGTGACTACCGGGGAGCTGTTTTTT	CASSLAGVTTGELFF
NA	NA	TRBV10-3	TRBJ1-1	TGTGCCATCAGTGGACGGAATCAGGGCAATCTTCCGACCGAAGCTTTCTTT	CAISGRNQGNLPTEAFF
TRBD2	once	TRBV10-3	TRBJ2-7	TGTGCCATCAGTGGGCTAGCGGGATTCAACGAGCAGTACTTC	CAISGLAGFNEQYF
TRBD1	NA	TRBV28	TRBJ1-1	TGTGCCAGCAGGATATCTTACAGGGGATGGGCTGAAGCTTTCTTT	CASRISYRGWAEAFF
NA	NA	TRBV28	TRBJ1-1	TGTGCCAGCAGTTTCCCCCCGACACAAACGACGAACACTGAAGCTTTCTTT	CASSFPPTQTTNTEAFF
NA	NA	TRBV9	TRBJ2-1	TGTGCCAGCAGCGTAGCCCCAGCGGGTAACAATGAGCAGTTCTTC	CASSVAPAGNNEQFF
NA	NA	TRBV19	TRBJ1-1	TGTGCCAGTAGTATAGGAAGGGGAGTAAGGACTGAAGCTTTCTTT	CASSIGRGVRTEAFF
NA	NA	TRBV9	TRBJ1-1	TGTGCCAGCAGCGTAGACGCCGGCTGGGGGAACACTGAAGCTTTCTTT	CASSVDAGWGNTEAFF
TRBD1	NA	TRBV7-8	TRBJ2-7	TGTGCCAGCAGCTTCGAACTACGGGACAGGGGAGACGAGCAGTACTTC	CASSFELRDRGDEQYF
NA	NA	TRBV9	TRBJ1-2	TGTGCCAGCAGGGACGACATCTATGGCTACACCTTC	CASRDDIYGYTF
NA	NA	TRBV6-1	TRBJ2-3	TGTGCCAGCAGTCTACGAGATACGCAGTATTTT	CASSLRDTQYF
NA	NA	TRBV11-2	TRBJ2-7	TGTGCCAGCAGCCGCTTATCGGACACCTCTTACGAGCAGTACTTC	CASSRLSDTSYEQYF